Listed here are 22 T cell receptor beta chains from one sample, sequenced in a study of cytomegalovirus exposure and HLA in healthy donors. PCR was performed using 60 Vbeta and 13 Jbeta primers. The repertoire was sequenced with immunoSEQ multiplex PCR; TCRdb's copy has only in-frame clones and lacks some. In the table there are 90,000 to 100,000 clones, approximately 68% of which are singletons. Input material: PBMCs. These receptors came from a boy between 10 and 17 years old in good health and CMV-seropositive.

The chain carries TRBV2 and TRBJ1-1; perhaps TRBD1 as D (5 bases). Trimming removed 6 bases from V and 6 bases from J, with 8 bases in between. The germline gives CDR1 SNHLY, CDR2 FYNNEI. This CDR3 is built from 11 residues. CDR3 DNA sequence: TGTGCCAGCAGGGGGCTATCTGAAGCTTTCTTT. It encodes CASRGLSEAFF. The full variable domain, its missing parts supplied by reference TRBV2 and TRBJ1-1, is EPEVTQTPSHQVTQMGQEVILRCVPISNHLYFYWYRQILGQKVEFLVSFYNNEISEKSEIFDDQFSVERPDGSNFTLKIRSTKLEDSAMYFCASRGLSEAFFGQGTRLTVV.

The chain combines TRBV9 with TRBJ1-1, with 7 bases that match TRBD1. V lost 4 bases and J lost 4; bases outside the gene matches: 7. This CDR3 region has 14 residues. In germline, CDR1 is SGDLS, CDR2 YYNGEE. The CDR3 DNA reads TGTGCCAGCAGCTCTGGGTGGACAGGCACTGAAGCTTTCTTT. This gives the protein CASSSGWTGTEAFF.

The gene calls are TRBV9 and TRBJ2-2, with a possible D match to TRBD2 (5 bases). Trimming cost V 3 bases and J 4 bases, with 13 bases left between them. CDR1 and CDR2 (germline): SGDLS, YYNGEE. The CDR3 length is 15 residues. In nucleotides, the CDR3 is TGTGCCAGCAGCGCATCGCCGGGAAGCACCGGGGAGCTGTTTTTT. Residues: CASSASPGSTGELFF.

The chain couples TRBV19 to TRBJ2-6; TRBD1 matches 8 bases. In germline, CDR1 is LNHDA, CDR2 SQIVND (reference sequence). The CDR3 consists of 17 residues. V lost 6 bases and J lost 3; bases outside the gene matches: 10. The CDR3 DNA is TGTGCCAGTAGGGCACCGACAGGGGCTCTTGGGGCCAACGTCCTGACTTTC. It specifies CASRAPTGALGANVLTF.

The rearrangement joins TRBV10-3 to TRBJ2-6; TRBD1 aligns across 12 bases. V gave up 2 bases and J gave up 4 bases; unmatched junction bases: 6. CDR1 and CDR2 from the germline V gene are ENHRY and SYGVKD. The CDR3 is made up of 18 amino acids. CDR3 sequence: CAISEPGQGARGANVLTF. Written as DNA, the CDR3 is TGTGCCATCAGTGAGCCGGGACAGGGGGCGCGAGGGGCCAACGTCCTGACTTTC.

The CDR3, as DNA: TGTGCCAGCAGCACGGACAGGGGGAACATTCAGTACTTC. Translating gives CASSTDRGNIQYF. The chain joins TRBV7-8 to TRBJ2-4, with 10 bases identical to TRBD1. After removal of 5 bases from V and 7 bases from J, the junction contained 2 bases not matched to a gene. Germline CDR1 and CDR2: SGHVS and FQNEAQ. The CDR3 spans 13 residues. Full variable domain (remainder filled in from reference TRBV7-8 and TRBJ2-4): GAGVSQSPRYKVAKRGQDVALRCDPISGHVSLFWYQQALGQGPEFLTYFQNEAQLDKSGLPSDRFFAERPEGSVSTLKIQRTQQEDSAVYLCASSTDRGNIQYFGAGTRLSVL.

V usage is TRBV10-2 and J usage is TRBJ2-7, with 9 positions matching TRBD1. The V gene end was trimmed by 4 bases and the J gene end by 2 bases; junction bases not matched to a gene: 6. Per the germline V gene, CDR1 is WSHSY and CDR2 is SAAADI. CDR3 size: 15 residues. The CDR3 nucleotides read TGCGCCAGCAGTGCCCCCGGGACAGGGACCTACGAGCAGTACTTC. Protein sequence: CASSAPGTGTYEQYF.

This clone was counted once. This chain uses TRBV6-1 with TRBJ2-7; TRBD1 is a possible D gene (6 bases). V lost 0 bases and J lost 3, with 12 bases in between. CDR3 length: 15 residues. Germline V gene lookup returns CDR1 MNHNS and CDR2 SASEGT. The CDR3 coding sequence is TGTGCCAGCAGTGAAGCGGGGACAAGTTTCTACGAGCAGTACTTC. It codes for CASSEAGTSFYEQYF.

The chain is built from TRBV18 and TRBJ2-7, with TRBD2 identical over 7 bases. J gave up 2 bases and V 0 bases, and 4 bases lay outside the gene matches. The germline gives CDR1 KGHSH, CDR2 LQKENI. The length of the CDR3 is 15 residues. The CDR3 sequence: CASSPPPSGPYEQYF. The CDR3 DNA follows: TGTGCCAGCTCACCACCTCCTAGCGGTCCCTACGAGCAGTACTTC.

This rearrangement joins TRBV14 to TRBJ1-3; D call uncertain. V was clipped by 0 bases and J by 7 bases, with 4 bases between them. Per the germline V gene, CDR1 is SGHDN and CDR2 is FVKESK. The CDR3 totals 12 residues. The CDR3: CASSQDLNTIYF. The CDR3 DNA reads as TGTGCCAGCAGCCAAGATCTTAACACCATATATTTT.

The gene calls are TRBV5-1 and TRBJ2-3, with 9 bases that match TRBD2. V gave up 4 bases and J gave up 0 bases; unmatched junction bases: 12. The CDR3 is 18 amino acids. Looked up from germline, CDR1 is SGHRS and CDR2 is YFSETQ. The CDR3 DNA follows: TGCGCCAGCAGCCCCCTTACGGCGGGAGGGGGTAGCACAGATACGCAGTATTTT. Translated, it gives CASSPLTAGGGSTDTQYF.

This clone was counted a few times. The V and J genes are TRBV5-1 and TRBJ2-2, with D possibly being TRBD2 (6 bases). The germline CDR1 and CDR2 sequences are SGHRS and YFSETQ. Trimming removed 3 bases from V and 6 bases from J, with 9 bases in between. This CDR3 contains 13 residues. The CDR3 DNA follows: TGCGCCAGCAGCTGGGGAGGAGCCGGGGAGCTGTTTTTT. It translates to CASSWGGAGELFF.

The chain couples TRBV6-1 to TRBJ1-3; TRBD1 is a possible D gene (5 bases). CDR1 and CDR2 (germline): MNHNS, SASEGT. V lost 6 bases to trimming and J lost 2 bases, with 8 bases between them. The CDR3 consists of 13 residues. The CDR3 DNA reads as TGTGCCAGCAGACAAGGGGCTGGAAACACCATATATTTT. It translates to CASRQGAGNTIYF.

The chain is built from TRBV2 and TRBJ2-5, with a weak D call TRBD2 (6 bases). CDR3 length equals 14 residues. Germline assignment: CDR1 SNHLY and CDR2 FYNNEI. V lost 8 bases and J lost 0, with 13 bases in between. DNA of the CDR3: TGTGCCAGCCGCCCAGGACTATACCAAGAGACCCAGTACTTC. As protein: CASRPGLYQETQYF.

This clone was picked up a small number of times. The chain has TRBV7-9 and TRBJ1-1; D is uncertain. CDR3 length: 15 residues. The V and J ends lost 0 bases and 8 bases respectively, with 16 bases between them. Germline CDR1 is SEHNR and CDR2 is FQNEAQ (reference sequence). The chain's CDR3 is CASSLARAPSPEAFF. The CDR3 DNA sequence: TGTGCCAGCAGCTTAGCGAGGGCCCCATCTCCAGAAGCTTTCTTT.

The CDR3 region is CAWSVAVSTDTQYF. In DNA, the CDR3 is TGTGCCTGGAGTGTGGCAGTTAGCACAGATACGCAGTATTTT. This sequence joins TRBV30 and TRBJ2-3; D is ambiguous. The V and J ends lost 0 bases and 0 bases respectively, with 7 bases between them. The germline V gene encodes CDR1 GTSNPN and CDR2 SVGIG (reference sequence). The CDR3 totals 14 residues.

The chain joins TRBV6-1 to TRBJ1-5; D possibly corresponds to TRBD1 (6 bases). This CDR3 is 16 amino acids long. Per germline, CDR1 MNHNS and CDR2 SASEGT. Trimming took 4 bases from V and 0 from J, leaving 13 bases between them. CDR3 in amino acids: CASSVTGFGSNQPQHF. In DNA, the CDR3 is TGTGCCAGCAGTGTTACAGGGTTCGGTAGCAATCAGCCCCAGCATTTT.

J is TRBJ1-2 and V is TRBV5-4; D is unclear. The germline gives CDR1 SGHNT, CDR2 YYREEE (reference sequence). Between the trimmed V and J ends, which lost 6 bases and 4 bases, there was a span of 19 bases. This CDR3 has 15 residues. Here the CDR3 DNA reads TGTGCCAGCACCCTCGACGGAGCCCATCGCTATGGCTACACCTTC. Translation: CASTLDGAHRYGYTF.

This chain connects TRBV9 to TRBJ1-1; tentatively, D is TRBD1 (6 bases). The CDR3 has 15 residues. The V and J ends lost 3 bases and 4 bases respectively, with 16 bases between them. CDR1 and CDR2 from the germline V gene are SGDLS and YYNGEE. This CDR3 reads CASSAQGRGTTEAFF. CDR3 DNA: TGTGCCAGCAGCGCTCAGGGTAGGGGGACCACTGAAGCTTTCTTT.

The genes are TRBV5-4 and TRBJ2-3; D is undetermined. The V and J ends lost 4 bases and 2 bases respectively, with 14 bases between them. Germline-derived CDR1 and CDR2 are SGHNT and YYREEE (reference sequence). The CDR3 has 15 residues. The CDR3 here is CASSARVEFTDTQYF. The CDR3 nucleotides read TGTGCCAGCAGCGCCCGAGTCGAATTCACAGATACGCAGTATTTT.

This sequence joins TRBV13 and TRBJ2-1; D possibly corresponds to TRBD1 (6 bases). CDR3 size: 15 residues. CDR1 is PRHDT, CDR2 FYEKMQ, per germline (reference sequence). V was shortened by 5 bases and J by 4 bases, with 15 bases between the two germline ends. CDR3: CASSQNTGSYNEQFF. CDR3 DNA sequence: TGTGCCAGCAGCCAGAACACAGGGAGTTACAATGAGCAGTTCTTC.

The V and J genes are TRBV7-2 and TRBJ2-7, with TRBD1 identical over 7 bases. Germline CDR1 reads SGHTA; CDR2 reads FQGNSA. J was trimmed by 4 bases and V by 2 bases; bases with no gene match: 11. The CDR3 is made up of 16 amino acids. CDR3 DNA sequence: TGTGCCAGCAGCTTACTGCTTCCGGGACAGTTATACGAGCAGTACTTC. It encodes CASSLLLPGQLYEQYF.